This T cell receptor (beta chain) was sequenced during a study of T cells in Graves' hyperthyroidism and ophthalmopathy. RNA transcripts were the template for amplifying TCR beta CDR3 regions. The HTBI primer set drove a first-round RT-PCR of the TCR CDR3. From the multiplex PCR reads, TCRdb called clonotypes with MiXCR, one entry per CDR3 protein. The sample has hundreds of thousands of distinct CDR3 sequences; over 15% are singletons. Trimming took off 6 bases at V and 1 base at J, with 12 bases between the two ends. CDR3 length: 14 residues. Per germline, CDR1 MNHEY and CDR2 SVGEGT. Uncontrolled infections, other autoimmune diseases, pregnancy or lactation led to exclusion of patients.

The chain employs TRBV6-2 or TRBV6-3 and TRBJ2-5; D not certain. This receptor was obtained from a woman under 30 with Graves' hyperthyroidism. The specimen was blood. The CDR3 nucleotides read TGTGCCAGCAGACCCCTTCTGGTCCAAGAGACCCAGTACTTC. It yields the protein CASRPLLVQETQYF.